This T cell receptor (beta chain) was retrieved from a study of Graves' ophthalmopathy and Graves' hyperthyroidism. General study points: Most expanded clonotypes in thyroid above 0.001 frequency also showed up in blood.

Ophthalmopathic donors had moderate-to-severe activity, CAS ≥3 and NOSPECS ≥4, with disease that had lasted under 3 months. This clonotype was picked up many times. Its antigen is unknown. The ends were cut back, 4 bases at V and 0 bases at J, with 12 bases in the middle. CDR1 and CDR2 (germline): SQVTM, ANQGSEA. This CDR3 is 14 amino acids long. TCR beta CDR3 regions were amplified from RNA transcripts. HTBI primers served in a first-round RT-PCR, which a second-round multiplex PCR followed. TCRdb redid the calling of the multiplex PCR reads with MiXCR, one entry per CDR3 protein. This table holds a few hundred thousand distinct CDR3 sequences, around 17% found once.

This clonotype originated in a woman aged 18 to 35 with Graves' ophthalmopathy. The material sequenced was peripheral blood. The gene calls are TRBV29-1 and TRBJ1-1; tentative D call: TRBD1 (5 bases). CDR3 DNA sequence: TGCAGCGTTGGTGGGGCCGTGGTGAACACTGAAGCTTTCTTT. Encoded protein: CSVGGAVVNTEAFF.